The 2 T cell receptor beta chains below come from one sample, sequenced in a study of T-cell reconstitution after alpha-beta-depleted transplantation in children. The library targeted TCRbeta and was prepared with unique molecular identifiers. TCRdb processed the PCR reads anew with MiXCR; each CDR3 protein has one entry. The table has under 150,000 distinct CDR3 sequences, about 9.9% seen once; the top ten hold under 30%. Sequences were derived from PBMCs, mostly from graft donor cells, sampled 180 days after TCRalphabeta/CD19-depleted stem cell transplant. Receptors were obtained from a girl under two years old who had a stem cell transplant for combined immunodeficiency, so the T cells may come from the graft donor.

The chain combines TRBV20-1 with TRBJ1-6; D is unclear. This CDR3 is 14 amino acids long. Trimming left V 0 bases short and J 9 bases short, with 12 bases between. Germline CDR1 DFQATT, CDR2 SNEGSKA (reference sequence). As DNA, the CDR3 is TGCAGTGCTAGAGATCCGTCTGACCTTTCACCCCTCCACTTT. Translated: CSARDPSDLSPLHF.

The chain combines TRBV7-6 with TRBJ2-2; tentative D call: TRBD2 (5 bases). The V end was cut by 1 base, the J end by 0 bases, with 9 bases between. The germline V gene encodes CDR1 SGHVS and CDR2 FNYEAQ. The CDR3 loop spans 16 amino acids. CDR3 sequence (DNA): TGTGCCAGCAGCTTAGTCCGGCGGGCGAACACCGGGGAGCTGTTTTTT. It codes for CASSLVRRANTGELFF. The full variable domain, its missing parts supplied by reference TRBV7-6 and TRBJ2-2, is GAGVSQSPRYKVTKRGQDVALRCDPISGHVSLYWYRQALGQGPEFLTYFNYEAQQDKSGLPNDRFSAERPEGSISTLTIQRTEQRDSAMYRCASSLVRRANTGELFFGEGSRLTVL.